A selection of T cell receptor beta chains follows, all from one sample in a study of T cells in Graves' hyperthyroidism and ophthalmopathy. Using its own MiXCR run on the multiplex PCR reads, TCRdb lists one record per CDR3 protein. The sample includes more than 350,000 distinct CDR3 sequences, more than 14% of them seen just once. The sample taken for sequencing was blood. The receptors derive from a woman aged 25 to 39 with Graves' ophthalmopathy. The CDR3 runs from the conserved cysteine through the conserved F or W. The D gene is left open where the match is weak. Rows give clone size only sometimes, using once, few, many, or a class for an expanded clone.

TRBV7-2	many	TRBD2	TRBJ2-7	TGTGCCAGCAGCTTAGTTGTGCCGGGACTAGGGAGTATATACGAGCAGTACTTC	CASSLVVPGLGSIYEQYF
TRBV5-4	once	NA	TRBJ1-1	TGTGCCAGCAGCTTGTCGGGCTCTTCGGGGAACACTGAAGCTTTCTTT	CASSLSGSSGNTEAFF
TRBV28	few	NA	TRBJ1-2	TGTGCCAGCAGTTTATGGGAGGAGGGATCCACCTTC	CASSLWEEGSTF
TRBV12-3/TRBV12-4	once	NA	TRBJ1-5	TGTGCCAGCACCCCACCGTTGGGTCAGCCCCAGCATTTT	CASTPPLGQPQHF
TRBV20-1	NA	NA	TRBJ2-5	TGCAGTGCTAGAGGGGGACACCTGGGAGAGACCCAGTACTTC	CSARGGHLGETQYF
TRBV7-2	many	NA	TRBJ1-2	TGTGCCAGCAGCCCTACCCGACCTGAGGGGAGCTTCTATGGCTACACCTTC	CASSPTRPEGSFYGYTF
TRBV6-1	few	NA	TRBJ2-6	TGTGCCAGCACCTCGGGGTCTGGGGCCAACGTCCTGACTTTC	CASTSGSGANVLTF
TRBV20-1	few	NA	TRBJ1-6	TGCAGTGCTCCTGACAGGATATACAATTCACCCCTCCACTTT	CSAPDRIYNSPLHF
TRBV7-2	many	TRBD1	TRBJ1-1	TGTGCCAGCAGCGGGGATCTATACCGGGACAGGGACCCGAACACTGAAGCTTTCTTT	CASSGDLYRDRDPNTEAFF
TRBV5-1	NA	TRBD1	TRBJ2-3	TGCGCCAGCAGCCTGGGGGCCGGGACAGGGGCGACAGATACGCAGTATTTT	CASSLGAGTGATDTQYF
TRBV3-1	many	NA	TRBJ1-1	TGTGCCAGCAGCCTATTGAGGGGGAACACTGAAGCTTTCTTT	CASSLLRGNTEAFF
TRBV12-3/TRBV12-4	many	NA	TRBJ2-2	TGTGCCAGCAGTTCCAGGGGCTGGACCGGGGAGCTGTTTTTT	CASSSRGWTGELFF
TRBV9	NA	NA	TRBJ1-4	TGTGCCAGCAGCGTAGGAGCGGGAACTAATGAAAAACTGTTTTTT	CASSVGAGTNEKLFF
TRBV7-2	many	NA	TRBJ1-5	TGTGCCAGCAGCTTAGGAACCATGGATCAGCCCCAGCATTTT	CASSLGTMDQPQHF
TRBV7-3	few	TRBD2	TRBJ2-2	TGTGCCAGCAGCCTGACTAGCGGGGGACCGGCGAACACCGGGGAGCTGTTTTTT	CASSLTSGGPANTGELFF
TRBV12-3/TRBV12-4	many	NA	TRBJ1-6	TGTGCCAGCAGTCACCTCGTTTCCTATAATTCACCCCTCCACTTT	CASSHLVSYNSPLHF
TRBV28	many	NA	TRBJ1-1	TGTGCCAGCACAGACAGGTTGGGATTAAACACTGAAGCTTTCTTT	CASTDRLGLNTEAFF
TRBV28	many	NA	TRBJ1-1	TGTGCCAGCAGTTTATCGGCAGGGTATTTAGAAACTGAAGCTTTCTTT	CASSLSAGYLETEAFF
TRBV7-6	few	TRBD2	TRBJ2-7	TGTGCCAGCGCAAGGGGACTACTAAGCGAGCAGTACTTC	CASARGLLSEQYF
TRBV7-3	many	NA	TRBJ2-1	TGTGCCAGCAGCTTAATTGGAACCAATGAGCAGTTCTTC	CASSLIGTNEQFF
TRBV3-1	many	TRBD1	TRBJ2-2	TGTGCCAGCAGCTCGACAGGGGGCAACACCGGGGAGCTGTTTTTT	CASSSTGGNTGELFF
TRBV27	many	NA	TRBJ1-4	TGTGCCAGCAGTAAAATGGTGGGGGGGTATGAAAAACTGTTTTTT	CASSKMVGGYEKLFF
TRBV7-2	many	TRBD1	TRBJ2-7	TGTGCCAGCAGCCGACAGGGTCGCTCCTACGAGCAGTACTTC	CASSRQGRSYEQYF
TRBV14	few	TRBD1	TRBJ2-4	TGTGCCAGCAGCCAGGGACAGGGACTAGCCAAAAACATTCAGTACTTC	CASSQGQGLAKNIQYF
TRBV13	few	NA	TRBJ1-3	TGTGCCAGCAGCTTAACAGGGCTAAGGTTCTCTGGAAACACCATATATTTT	CASSLTGLRFSGNTIYF
TRBV2	NA	TRBD2	TRBJ2-7	TGTGCCAGCAGTGAAATAGCGGGGAACTCCTACGAGCAGTACTTC	CASSEIAGNSYEQYF
TRBV15	many	NA	TRBJ2-2	TGTGCCACCAGCAGAGTAGGGAACACCGGGGAGCTGTTTTTT	CATSRVGNTGELFF
TRBV20-1	many	TRBD2	TRBJ2-7	TGCAGTGCTCCTGAGGTAGCGGGCATACGGGGGGAGCAGTACTTC	CSAPEVAGIRGEQYF
TRBV3-1	many	NA	TRBJ2-3	TGTGCCAGCAGCCAAAGGGTAGCGAGTACAGATACGCAGTATTTT	CASSQRVASTDTQYF
TRBV12-3/TRBV12-4	many	TRBD1	TRBJ1-1	TGTGCCAGCAGTAGAGGACAGGGGGCTTTCTTT	CASSRGQGAFF
TRBV6-1	many	NA	TRBJ2-1	TGTGCCAGCAGAGCTCCCGTACTCGGGACTCTAGTATATGAGCAGTTCTTC	CASRAPVLGTLVYEQFF